This is a list of T cell receptor beta chains from one sample in a study of T-cell reconstitution after alpha-beta-depleted transplantation in children. TCRdb re-called the PCR reads through MiXCR, storing one row per CDR3 protein. The table includes some 290,000 distinct CDR3 sequences, approximately 23% detected once. The sample in question was PBMCs, mostly from graft donor cells, obtained 180 days after TCRalphabeta/CD19-depleted stem cell transplant. The receptor source for this set is a male patient younger than 18 who had a stem cell transplant for acute lymphoblastic leukemia, so the T cells may come from the graft donor. Each CDR3 is given with its conserved first and last residue. The D gene is left open where the match is weak. A row's size may be missing; if present it is once, few, many or a size class.

v_gene	abundance	d_gene	j_gene	CDR3nt	CDR3aa
TRBV10-3	many	TRBD1	TRBJ1-2	TGTGCCATCAGCGGGACAGGGCCAGGCTACACCTTC	CAISGTGPGYTF
TRBV7-6	.	TRBD2	TRBJ2-1	TGTGCCAGCAGCCTAAGGACTAGCGGGAGCCATGAGCAGTTCTTC	CASSLRTSGSHEQFF
TRBV4-1	.	TRBD1	TRBJ2-7	TGCGCCAGCAGCCAAGATTGGGGACAGGGTTCCAAGCAGTACTTC	CASSQDWGQGSKQYF
TRBV10-1	.	TRBD2	TRBJ2-7	TGCGCCAGCAGTGAGTCAACTAGCGGCCCCTACGAGCAGTACTTC	CASSESTSGPYEQYF
TRBV6-5	.	.	TRBJ1-2	TGTGCCAGCAGTTACTGGAGTCGGGGTTCGGACTATGGCTACACCTTC	CASSYWSRGSDYGYTF
TRBV12-3/TRBV12-4	few	TRBD1	TRBJ2-1	TGTGCCAGCAGCCGAAGCCGGGACAGGGTATACAATGAGCAGTTCTTC	CASSRSRDRVYNEQFF
TRBV7-9	.	.	TRBJ1-4	TGTGCCAGCAGCTTACTGGGACTTGGCCATGAAAAACTGTTTTTT	CASSLLGLGHEKLFF
TRBV15	few	.	TRBJ2-3	TGTGCCACCAGAAGAGAGGGCACAGATACGCAGTATTTT	CATRREGTDTQYF
TRBV14	.	.	TRBJ1-2	TGTGCCAGCAGCCAATTTCAGGTCCGGACTAACTATGGCTACACCTTC	CASSQFQVRTNYGYTF
TRBV28	.	.	TRBJ2-7	TGTGCCAGCAGACTACGACCTGCTAGGGGTCAATACGAGCAGTACTTC	CASRLRPARGQYEQYF
TRBV7-3	.	TRBD2	TRBJ2-3	TGTGCCAGCAGCCCGACTAGCGGGTTCACAGATACGCAGTATTTT	CASSPTSGFTDTQYF
TRBV6-4	.	.	TRBJ2-3	TGTGCCAGCAGTAGCCAGGGAGCGAGTACGCAGTATTTT	CASSSQGASTQYF
TRBV11-2	few	TRBD2	TRBJ2-1	TGTGCCAGCAGCTTAGCTCTAGCGGGAGGGCTTAGTGAGCAGTTCTTC	CASSLALAGGLSEQFF
TRBV7-8	few	.	TRBJ2-7	TGTGCCAGCAGCTTAATCCCATCGAACTACGAGCAGTACTTC	CASSLIPSNYEQYF
TRBV12-5	few	TRBD2	TRBJ2-7	TGTGCTAGTGGTTTGGGACTAGCGGGAGGGCTGGAGCAGTACTTC	CASGLGLAGGLEQYF
TRBV6-5	.	TRBD2	TRBJ2-7	TGTGCCAGCAGTTCCCTTAGCGGGAGCTACGAGCAGTACTTC	CASSSLSGSYEQYF
TRBV7-3	.	.	TRBJ1-1	TGTGCCAGCAGCTTCCAGACAGCCATGAACACTGAAGCTTTCTTT	CASSFQTAMNTEAFF
TRBV18	.	.	TRBJ2-3	TGTGCCAGCTCACCACAACAATTAGCGGTGTTTGGAGATACGCAGTATTTT	CASSPQQLAVFGDTQYF
TRBV9	few	TRBD2	TRBJ2-1	TGTGCCAGCAGCGAACTAGCGGGTTCCTACAATGAGCAGTTCTTC	CASSELAGSYNEQFF
TRBV14	.	TRBD2	TRBJ2-7	TGTGCCAGCAGCCGCCCTAGCGGATCTTACGAGCAGTACTTC	CASSRPSGSYEQYF
TRBV7-8	.	.	TRBJ2-3	TGTGCCAGCAGCTTAGCGCTGCCACGAAGCACAGATACGCAGTATTTT	CASSLALPRSTDTQYF
TRBV5-1	many	.	TRBJ1-4	TGCGCCAGCAGCAGCCAAGGGAAACTGTTTTTT	CASSSQGKLFF
TRBV12-5	.	TRBD2	TRBJ2-3	TGTGCTAGTGGTTTGGAGGCCTCGAGCGGGGTGGATGATACGCAGTATTTT	CASGLEASSGVDDTQYF
TRBV4-2	few	TRBD2	TRBJ2-7	TGTGCCAGCAGCCATATCACCGGGACTAGCGCCTACGAGCAGTACTTC	CASSHITGTSAYEQYF
TRBV25-1	.	TRBD1	TRBJ1-2	TGTGCCAGCAGTGAATATGGCAGGGGGAACTATGGCTACACCTTC	CASSEYGRGNYGYTF
TRBV5-5	few	.	TRBJ2-7	TGTGCCAGCAGCTTGGACCAGGGGTTCTCCTACGAGCAGTACTTC	CASSLDQGFSYEQYF
TRBV27	few	.	TRBJ2-3	TGTGCCAGCAGCTACGCAACTAGCACAGATACGCAGTATTTT	CASSYATSTDTQYF
TRBV11-2	.	TRBD1	TRBJ1-2	TGTGCCAGCAGCTTAAAACAGGGGAACTATGGCTACACCTTC	CASSLKQGNYGYTF
TRBV12-3/TRBV12-4	.	.	TRBJ2-5	TGTGCCAGCAGGGACAGCCTTCAAGAGACCCAGTACTTC	CASRDSLQETQYF
TRBV5-1	many	.	TRBJ2-5	TGCGCCAGCAGCTTTGGCGAGGAGACCCAGTACTTC	CASSFGEETQYF
TRBV6-1	.	.	TRBJ2-7	TGTGCCAGCAGTGACCACGGACACTTAACTTCCTACGAGCAGTACTTC	CASSDHGHLTSYEQYF
TRBV12-3/TRBV12-4	.	TRBD2	TRBJ2-7	TGTGCCAGCAGTTTAAGGGTATGGCGGGAGCACGAGCAGTACTTC	CASSLRVWREHEQYF
TRBV5-1	.	.	TRBJ2-7	TGCGCCAGCAGCTTGAATGGGTGGGAGATGGACGAGCAGTACTTC	CASSLNGWEMDEQYF
TRBV9	.	.	TRBJ1-1	TGTGCCAGCAGCGTATGGTGGAACACTGAAGCTTTCTTT	CASSVWWNTEAFF
TRBV15	few	TRBD2	TRBJ2-1	TGTGCCACCAGCAGATCACCGGATAGCGGGGTCTTTTACAATGAGCAGTTCTTC	CATSRSPDSGVFYNEQFF
TRBV27	few	TRBD2	TRBJ2-1	TGTGCCAGCAGTTCCTCGGGACTAGCGGGAGTTAATGAGCAGTTCTTC	CASSSSGLAGVNEQFF
TRBV5-1	.	TRBD2	TRBJ2-7	TGCGCCAGCAGCTTTGTGAGTAGCGGGAGCTCCTACGAGCAGTACTTC	CASSFVSSGSSYEQYF
TRBV7-9	.	.	TRBJ1-5	TGTGCCAGCAGCTTTGATAGCAATCAGCCCCAGCATTTT	CASSFDSNQPQHF
TRBV10-3	.	.	TRBJ1-2	TGTGCCATCAGTGAGTCAAAAGGGGGCTATGGCTACACCTTC	CAISESKGGYGYTF
TRBV27	.	.	TRBJ2-1	TGTGCCAGCAGTTCCCTCAGGGGTCCGAGGGACAATGAGCAGTTCTTC	CASSSLRGPRDNEQFF
TRBV7-9	few	.	TRBJ2-1	TGTGCCACCTCCTATCGGGAGTATGAGCAGTTCTTC	CATSYREYEQFF
TRBV7-6	few	.	TRBJ2-5	TGTGCCAGCAGCTTAGTACGGCCAGAGACCCAGTACTTC	CASSLVRPETQYF
TRBV5-1	few	.	TRBJ2-1	TGCGCCAGCAGCTTGGCCTTGGTGGAGTTCTTC	CASSLALVEFF
TRBV20-1	few	TRBD1	TRBJ1-3	TGCAGTGCTAGCAGGGGGCGGAACACCATATATTTT	CSASRGRNTIYF
TRBV11-1	.	TRBD2	TRBJ2-7	TGTGCCAGCAGGTCCGGGACTAGCGGTTCCTACGAGCAGTACTTC	CASRSGTSGSYEQYF
TRBV2	.	TRBD1	TRBJ2-6	TGTGCCAGCAGTGGGATCCCCCTCGACAGGGAGTCAGCTGGGGCCAACGTCCTGACTTTC	CASSGIPLDRESAGANVLTF
TRBV4-1	.	.	TRBJ2-1	TGCGCCAGCAGCCGATTTGGGCCTGGAAGGGCCTACAATGAGCAGTTCTTC	CASSRFGPGRAYNEQFF
TRBV7-9	.	.	TRBJ2-7	TGTGCCAGCAGCGGCGCCGAGCAGTACTTC	CASSGAEQYF
TRBV14	.	TRBD2	TRBJ2-3	TGTGCCAGCAGCCAAGAACGGGAGGCCGGAGATACGCAGTATTTT	CASSQEREAGDTQYF
TRBV27	.	TRBD1	TRBJ2-7	TGTGCCAGCAGTTGGGACAGGGGGGGCGGCTACGAGCAGTACTTC	CASSWDRGGGYEQYF